Sequencing of this T cell receptor (beta chain) was carried out in a study of CD8+ T cells in alopecia areata. Stated treatment: oral pan-JAK inhibitor, 5-10 mg twice daily. Comments on this clone: Antigen specificity is unknown.

V was clipped by 7 bases and J by 4 bases, with 10 bases between them. The CDR3 spans 12 residues. Germline CDR1 reads MNHEY; CDR2 reads SMNVEV (reference sequence). cDNA reverse transcribed from extracted RNA served as the sequencing template. Sequenced by immunoSEQ multiplex PCR; TCRdb stores in-frame clones only, minus some. The sample lists over 150,000 clones; around three fifths were seen once. Findings and limits, study-wide: Scalp repertoires also include resident alphabeta T cells from normal skin.

The J gene is TRBJ2-5, the V gene TRBV27; D remains ambiguous. The receptor was derived from a human donor with alopecia areata. The material sequenced was CD8+ T cells sorted from blood, taken at week 24, from a patient treated with tofacitinib. CDR3 sequence: CASKDGAETQYF. In nucleotides, the CDR3 is TGTGCCAGCAAGGATGGAGCAGAGACCCAGTACTTC.